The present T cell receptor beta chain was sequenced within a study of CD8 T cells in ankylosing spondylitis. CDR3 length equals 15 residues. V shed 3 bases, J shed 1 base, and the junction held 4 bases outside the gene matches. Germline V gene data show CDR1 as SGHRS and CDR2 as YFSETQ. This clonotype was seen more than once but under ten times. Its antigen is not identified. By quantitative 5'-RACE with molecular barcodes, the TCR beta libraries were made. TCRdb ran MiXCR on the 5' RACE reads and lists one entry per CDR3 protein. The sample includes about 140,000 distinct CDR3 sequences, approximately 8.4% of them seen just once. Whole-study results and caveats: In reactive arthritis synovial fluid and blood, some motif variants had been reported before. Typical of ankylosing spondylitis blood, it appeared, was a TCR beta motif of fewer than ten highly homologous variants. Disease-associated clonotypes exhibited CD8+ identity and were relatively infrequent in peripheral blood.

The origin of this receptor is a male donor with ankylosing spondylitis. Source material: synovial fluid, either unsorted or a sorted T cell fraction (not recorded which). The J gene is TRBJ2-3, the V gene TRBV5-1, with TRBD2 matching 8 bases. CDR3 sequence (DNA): TGCGCCAGCAGCTCACTAGCGGCCGGCACAGATACGCAGTATTTT. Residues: CASSSLAAGTDTQYF.